This TCR beta chain was recorded in a study of memory CD4+ T cells and cytomegalovirus serostatus. The sort gate was single viable CD3+CD4+CD8-CD45RO+ cells for memory CD4+ T cells. After thawing, CD4+ T cells were positively selected. Notes on the study in general: Median bootstrapped AUC for CMV status was just under 0.97 originally, 0.9 to 0.93 US-trained. CD4+ memory repertoires contained about 40% of the 164 reported CMV TCRbeta sequences.

A remark on this clone: What it binds is unknown.

Profiling relied on immunoSEQ multiplex PCR, and the TCRdb table lists in-frame clones only, not all of them. Counted here are under 80,000 clones, 75% to 90% occurring once; the ten biggest clones make up 0.88%. Germline CDR1 ENHRY, CDR2 SYGVKD. V lost 10 bases and J lost 5, with 20 bases in between. The CDR3 spans 14 residues. This TCR came from an adult in good health and CMV-seronegative. Sequencing was carried out using memory CD4+ T cells from blood. V and J are TRBV10-3 and TRBJ1-2, with D tentatively TRBD1 (6 bases). In nucleotides, the CDR3 is TGTGCCACAAAATCGGACAGAAGATTTTATGGCTACACCTTC. Translated, it gives CATKSDRRFYGYTF.